Presented here are 29 T cell receptor beta chains from one specimen sequenced in a study of T cell repertoires in cytomegalovirus infection. No antigen has been identified for these receptors. TCRdb redid the calling of the reads with MiXCR, one entry per CDR3 protein. The table includes roughly 70,000 distinct CDR3 sequences, about 20% detected once. This specimen consisted of CD8+ T cells from cultured PBMCs, obtained from culture after CMV antigen stimulation. All receptors derive from a human donor in good health (CMV status not recorded). Some clones in this sample may be carry-over from other donors' samples.

This clonotype has a handful of counts. The J gene is TRBJ1-1, the V gene TRBV7-3, with D possibly TRBD1 on 6 matching bases. CDR1 is SGHTA and CDR2 is FQGTGA in the germline V gene. This CDR3 is built from 14 residues. The V end was cut by 5 bases, the J end by 1 base, with 11 bases between. The CDR3 protein is CASSTLQGNTEAFF. The CDR3 nucleotides are TGTGCCAGCAGCACCCTACAGGGGAACACTGAAGCTTTCTTT.

This clonotype occurred a few times. The V gene is TRBV7-2, the J gene TRBJ2-2; a possible D gene is TRBD1 (5 bases). V was pared by 3 bases and J by 3 bases, with 8 bases between. Germline CDR1 SGHTA, CDR2 FQGNSA. The CDR3 is 14 amino acids. CDR3 protein: CASSLAGYTGELFF. The CDR3 bases are TGTGCCAGCAGCTTGGCAGGGTACACCGGGGAGCTGTTTTTT. Based on the CDR3 plus reference TRBV7-2 and TRBJ2-2, the full variable domain is GAGVSQSPSNKVTEKGKDVELRCDPISGHTALYWYRQSLGQGLEFLIYFQGNSAPDKSGLPSDRFSAERTGGSVSTLTIQRTQQEDSAVYLCASSLAGYTGELFFGEGSRLTVL.

This clonotype was found a few times. The chain uses TRBV14 and TRBJ1-1; TRBD1 might be the D (6 bases). Germline lookup yields CDR1 SGHDN and CDR2 FVKESK. This CDR3 has 13 residues. Deletions cut 6 bases from V and 11 bases from J, with 19 bases between. As DNA, the CDR3 is TGTGCCAGCAGACAGGGAGGATCGAATGAGGCTTTCTTT. Translating gives CASRQGGSNEAFF.

The rearrangement joins TRBV6-5 to TRBJ2-7, with 10 bases that match TRBD1. This CDR3 contains 13 residues. CDR1 and CDR2 (germline): MNHEY, SVGAGI. Trimming at V came to 7 bases and at J to 5 bases, leaving 5 bases not matched to a gene. The CDR3 DNA reads as TGTGCCAGCACTACGGGACAGGGGCACGAGCAGTACTTC. This codes for CASTTGQGHEQYF.

This clonotype was picked up many times. The chain recombines TRBV7-2 with TRBJ2-1, with D hard to call. Trimming shortened V by 5 bases and J by 10 bases, and 15 bases separated the two germline ends. Germline V CDR1 and CDR2: SGHTA, FQGNSA. CDR3 length: 13 amino acids. CDR3 sequence (DNA): TGTGCCAGCAGCCCTGCGGATATAGAGGAGCAGTTCTTC. Translation gives CASSPADIEEQFF.

The chain has TRBV4-1 and TRBJ2-3; 7 bases match TRBD2. The length of the CDR3 is 17 residues. CDR1 and CDR2 (germline): MGHRA, YSYEKL. V shed 0 bases, J shed 0 bases, and the junction held 6 bases outside the gene matches. Written as DNA, the CDR3 is TGCGCCAGCAGCCAAGAGGGAGGGGCGTATAGCACAGATACGCAGTATTTT. It translates to CASSQEGGAYSTDTQYF.

This clonotype was seen ten or more times. The chain uses TRBV7-9 and TRBJ2-7; TRBD1 might be the D (5 bases). CDR3 size: 15 residues. The V gene lost 2 bases and the J gene lost 5 bases, with 16 bases spanning the gap. Germline V gene data show CDR1 as SEHNR and CDR2 as FQNEAQ (reference sequence). The CDR3 DNA reads TGTGCCAGCAGCTTAACCGCGCAGGGTCGAAACGAGCAGTACTTC. Protein product: CASSLTAQGRNEQYF.

The chain joins TRBV12-3 or TRBV12-4 to TRBJ2-5; the match to TRBD2 covers 11 bases. V shed 6 bases and J 1 base; nucleotides not matched to a gene: 7. This CDR3 region has 16 residues. The CDR3 spells CASSPGTSGFQETQYF. CDR3 sequence (DNA): TGTGCCAGCAGCCCAGGGACTAGCGGATTCCAAGAGACCCAGTACTTC.

This clonotype was seen more than once but under ten times. The rearrangement links TRBV19 to TRBJ1-5; TRBD1 might be the D (5 bases). This CDR3 is built from 14 residues. V lost 2 bases and J lost 7, with 12 bases in between. Per the germline V gene, CDR1 is LNHDA and CDR2 is SQIVND (reference sequence). CDR3 nucleotides: TGTGCCAGTAGTATATGGGGGTCAGAACAGCCCCAGCATTTT. It specifies CASSIWGSEQPQHF.

The chain employs TRBV9 and TRBJ1-5, with D uncertain. The ends were cut back, 4 bases at V and 0 bases at J, with 17 bases in the middle. The CDR3 covers 17 residues. Germline V gives CDR1 SGDLS, CDR2 YYNGEE. CDR3: CASSPGREDPSNQPQHF. The CDR3 DNA reads TGTGCCAGCAGCCCAGGTAGAGAGGACCCTAGCAATCAGCCCCAGCATTTT.

The chain employs TRBV4-1 and TRBJ2-1, with 8 bases matching TRBD1. The CDR3 sequence is 14 residues long. Trimming took 2 bases from V and 7 from J; bases not matched to a gene: 4. Germline assignment: CDR1 MGHRA and CDR2 YSYEKL. The CDR3 reads CASSQPGGLNEQFF. Written as DNA, the CDR3 is TGCGCCAGCAGCCAACCAGGGGGCTTGAATGAGCAGTTCTTC.

This chain links TRBV2 with TRBJ1-5, with TRBD1 matching over 8 bases. Unmatched junction bases numbered 15, after V lost 9 bases and J lost 5 bases. The CDR3 covers 16 residues. CDR1 is SNHLY, CDR2 FYNNEI, per germline. CDR3 in DNA: TGTGCCAGTAGAATGCCGGGACAGGAGGTGTATCAGCCCCAGCATTTT. Its protein product is CASRMPGQEVYQPQHF.

The V gene is TRBV19, the J gene TRBJ2-1; 9 nucleotides line up with TRBD2. Germline CDR1 reads LNHDA; CDR2 reads SQIVND (reference sequence). The CDR3 has 14 amino acids. Trimming cost V 6 bases and J 9 bases; bases outside gene matches: 9. The DNA of the CDR3 is TGTGCCAGTAGGGGACTAGCTACCGACGGTGAGCAGTTCTTC. Residues: CASRGLATDGEQFF.

The CDR3 DNA reads as TGTGCCAGCAGCTTAGGTGGGATCAATGAGCAGTTCTTC. As protein: CASSLGGINEQFF. This rearrangement joins TRBV7-3 to TRBJ2-1; D gene uncertain. Germline lookup yields CDR1 SGHTA and CDR2 FQGTGA. Trimming left V 2 bases short and J 6 bases short, with 8 bases between. This CDR3 is 13 amino acids long. Supplemented by reference TRBV7-3 and TRBJ2-1, the full variable domain reads GAGVSQTPSNKVTEKGKYVELRCDPISGHTALYWYRQSLGQGPEFLIYFQGTGAADDSGLPNDRFFAVRPEGSVSTLKIQRTERGDSAVYLCASSLGGINEQFFGPGTRLTVL.

This clonotype has a handful of counts. The V gene is TRBV7-6, the J gene TRBJ2-5, with 8 bases that match TRBD2. Germline loops: CDR1 SGHVS, CDR2 FNYEAQ. Trimming at V came to 1 base and at J to 5 bases, leaving 9 bases not matched to a gene. The CDR3 is 16 amino acids. CDR3 in amino acids: CASSLGLDSGVETQYF. The CDR3 region has the DNA TGTGCCAGCAGCTTAGGTTTGGATAGCGGGGTCGAGACCCAGTACTTC. The whole variable domain, remainder taken from reference TRBV7-6 and TRBJ2-5, is GAGVSQSPRYKVTKRGQDVALRCDPISGHVSLYWYRQALGQGPEFLTYFNYEAQQDKSGLPNDRFSAERPEGSISTLTIQRTEQRDSAMYRCASSLGLDSGVETQYFGPGTRLLVL.

The chain carries TRBV6-2 or TRBV6-3 and TRBJ1-5; D gene ambiguous. There are 15 residues in the CDR3. The germline V gene has CDR1 MNHEY and CDR2 SVGEGT. Trimming removed 2 bases at V and 0 bases at J, with 8 bases between. CDR3 residues: CASSYENYSNQPQHF. DNA of the CDR3: TGTGCCAGCAGTTACGAGAATTATAGCAATCAGCCCCAGCATTTT.

In its sample, this clonotype was seen a few times. The chain joins TRBV7-2 to TRBJ1-2, with D unclear. Looked up from germline, CDR1 is SGHTA and CDR2 is FQGNSA. The ends were cut back, 1 base at V and 6 bases at J, with 15 bases in the middle. This CDR3 contains 15 residues. The CDR3 loop reads CASSLVRWLGDGYTF. The CDR3 DNA follows: TGTGCCAGCAGCTTAGTAAGGTGGCTTGGGGATGGCTACACCTTC.

The chain joins TRBV5-3 to TRBJ1-4; D not resolved. TRBV5-3 is known as an ORF, though its function is uncertain. The CDR3 length is 14 residues. Trimming took off 8 bases at V and 2 bases at J, with 13 bases between the two ends. The CDR3 DNA reads as TGTGCCAGCAGCGCCGGTGGGACTAATGAAAAACTGTTTTTT. The encoded protein is CASSAGGTNEKLFF.

This clonotype was found a few times. The CDR3 DNA sequence: TGTGCCAGCTCACCTGGGTCCTACGAGCAGTACTTC. Translating gives CASSPGSYEQYF. V is TRBV18 and J is TRBJ2-7; D is undetermined. This CDR3 is built from 12 residues. Trimming pared 3 bases from V and 1 base from J, leaving 4 bases between. Germline V CDR1 and CDR2: KGHSH, LQKENI.

This chain connects TRBV7-2 to TRBJ1-5, with D uncertain. Germline V lookup: CDR1 SGHTA, CDR2 FQGNSA. The CDR3 length is 17 residues. V was clipped by 2 bases and J by 5 bases, with 19 bases between them. The DNA for the CDR3 is TGTGCCAGCAGCTTAAATCTCGGGGAGGGTTTCGATCAGCCCCAGCATTTT. Translating it yields CASSLNLGEGFDQPQHF. The full variable domain, rest sourced from reference TRBV7-2 and TRBJ1-5, is GAGVSQSPSNKVTEKGKDVELRCDPISGHTALYWYRQSLGQGLEFLIYFQGNSAPDKSGLPSDRFSAERTGGSVSTLTIQRTQQEDSAVYLCASSLNLGEGFDQPQHFGDGTRLSIL.

A few counts support this clonotype. The V call is TRBV12-3 or TRBV12-4, the J call TRBJ2-5; D is undetermined. Trimming removed 5 bases at V and 5 bases at J, with 9 bases between. The CDR3 totals 12 residues. The CDR3: CASSPPEETQYF. CDR3 bases: TGTGCCAGCAGTCCCCCGGAGGAGACCCAGTACTTC.

This clonotype was observed a few times. This rearrangement joins TRBV10-3 to TRBJ1-2, with D possibly TRBD1 on 6 matching bases. The CDR3 is 12 amino acids. V was clipped by 11 bases and J by 8 bases, with 18 bases between them. CDR1 and CDR2 from the germline V gene are ENHRY and SYGVKD. The CDR3 coding sequence is TGTGCCGCACTCGCCGGGGGCTACGGCTACACCTTC. Translation: CAALAGGYGYTF.

This clonotype was seen a handful of times. The chain has TRBV5-6 and TRBJ2-1; 7 nucleotides agree with TRBD2. This CDR3 comprises 15 residues. Germline values: CDR1 SGHDT, CDR2 YYEEEE. V gave up 2 bases and J gave up 7 bases; unmatched junction bases: 9. CDR3 amino acids: CASSFPRRTRNEQFF. CDR3 bases: TGTGCCAGCAGCTTTCCCCGTCGGACTAGGAATGAGCAGTTCTTC.

The chain links TRBV11-3 to TRBJ2-5; TRBD2 aligns across 9 bases. V shed 4 bases, J shed 2 bases, and the junction held 8 bases outside the gene matches. The V gene's germline CDR1 is SGHNT and CDR2 YENEEA. The CDR3 runs to 16 residues. The CDR3 nucleotides read TGTGCCAGCAGCTCGACGGGACTAGCAGAACAAGAGACCCAGTACTTC. Amino acids: CASSSTGLAEQETQYF.

At least ten counts were recorded for this clonotype. The rearrangement joins TRBV7-2 to TRBJ1-2, with TRBD1 identical over 9 bases. V lost 5 bases, J lost 3 bases, and 4 bases stayed unmatched. CDR1 is SGHTA, CDR2 FQGNSA, per germline. The CDR3 runs 14 residues. The CDR3 nucleotides read TGTGCCAGCAGCCGCGGACAGGGGCACTATGGCTACACCTTC. Encoded protein: CASSRGQGHYGYTF.

The chain carries TRBV11-2 and TRBJ2-7; 8 bases match TRBD1. The V and J ends lost 5 bases and 1 base, in that order; junction bases with no gene match: 4. The CDR3 totals 14 residues. Germline values: CDR1 SGHAT, CDR2 FQNNGV. CDR3 sequence reads: CASSRTGPSYEQYF. CDR3 bases: TGTGCCAGCAGCCGGACAGGGCCTTCCTACGAGCAGTACTTC.

This clonotype was observed a few times. The chain employs TRBV10-2 and TRBJ2-7; no definite D call. The ends were cut back, 3 bases at V and 2 bases at J, with 2 bases in the middle. This CDR3 comprises 11 residues. Germline CDR1 is WSHSY and CDR2 is SAAADI. CDR3 nucleotides: TGCGCCAGCAGTGACACCTACGAGCAGTACTTC. Translated: CASSDTYEQYF.

This clonotype was observed a few times. The chain uses TRBV7-2 and TRBJ2-7, with TRBD1 as a possible D gene (5 bases). The CDR3 is 16 amino acids. Trimming took off 0 bases at V and 0 bases at J, with 12 bases between the two ends. Per germline, CDR1 SGHTA and CDR2 FQGNSA. CDR3 DNA: TGTGCCAGCAGCTTAGCGCTCTTACAGGTCTCCTACGAGCAGTACTTC. As protein: CASSLALLQVSYEQYF.

The table lists this clonotype with many counts. The chain is built from TRBV7-2 and TRBJ2-5; no clear D. The V and J ends lost 0 bases and 2 bases respectively, with 4 bases between them. CDR3 length equals 13 residues. CDR1 is SGHTA, CDR2 FQGNSA, per germline. CDR3 sequence: CASSLAQQETQYF. The CDR3 DNA reads TGTGCCAGCAGCTTAGCCCAGCAAGAGACCCAGTACTTC.